This T cell receptor (beta chain) was sequenced in a study of neurological immune-mediated disorders. The CDR3 length is 14 residues. The trim removed 6 bases at V and 2 bases at J, leaving 2 bases unmatched. TCRdb used MiXCR to reprocess the 5' RACE reads, holding one entry per CDR3 protein. Among roughly 76,000 distinct CDR3 sequences, roughly 14% were seen once, and the ten largest hold roughly 7%. This clonotype was seen ten or more times. The sequencing sample was made of PBMCs. This chain connects TRBV12-3 or TRBV12-4 to TRBJ1-5; 9 bases line up with TRBD1. The origin of this receptor is a woman in her 50s in good health. As DNA, the CDR3 is TGTGCCAGCAGACAGGGGGCCGGCAATCAGCCCCAGCATTTT. The encoded protein is CASRQGAGNQPQHF.